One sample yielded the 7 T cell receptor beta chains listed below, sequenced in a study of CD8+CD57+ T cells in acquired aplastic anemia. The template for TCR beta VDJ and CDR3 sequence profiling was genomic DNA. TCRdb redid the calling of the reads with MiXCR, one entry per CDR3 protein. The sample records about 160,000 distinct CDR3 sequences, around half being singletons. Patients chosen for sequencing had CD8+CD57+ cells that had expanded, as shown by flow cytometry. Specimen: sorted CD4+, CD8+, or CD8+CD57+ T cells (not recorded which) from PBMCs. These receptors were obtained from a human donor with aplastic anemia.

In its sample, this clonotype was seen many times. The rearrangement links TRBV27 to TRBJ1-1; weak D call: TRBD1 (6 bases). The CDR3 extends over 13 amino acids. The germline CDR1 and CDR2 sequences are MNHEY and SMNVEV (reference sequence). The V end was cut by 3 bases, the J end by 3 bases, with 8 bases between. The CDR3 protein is CASSLSGDTEAFF. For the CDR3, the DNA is TGTGCCAGCAGTTTGTCAGGGGACACTGAAGCTTTCTTT.

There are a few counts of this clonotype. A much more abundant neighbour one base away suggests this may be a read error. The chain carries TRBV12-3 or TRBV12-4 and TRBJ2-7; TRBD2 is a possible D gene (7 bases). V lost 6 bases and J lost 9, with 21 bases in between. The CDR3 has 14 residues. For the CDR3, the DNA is TGTGCCAGCAGCCCTAGAGGGGGGGACCGCTGGCAGTACTTC. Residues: CASSPRGGDRWQYF.

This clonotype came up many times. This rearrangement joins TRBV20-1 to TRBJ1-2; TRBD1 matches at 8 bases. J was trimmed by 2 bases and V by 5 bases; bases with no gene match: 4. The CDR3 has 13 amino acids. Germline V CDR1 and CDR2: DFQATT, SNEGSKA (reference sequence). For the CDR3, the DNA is TGCAGTGCTCCACACAGGGGGAACTATGGCTACACCTTC. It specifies CSAPHRGNYGYTF.

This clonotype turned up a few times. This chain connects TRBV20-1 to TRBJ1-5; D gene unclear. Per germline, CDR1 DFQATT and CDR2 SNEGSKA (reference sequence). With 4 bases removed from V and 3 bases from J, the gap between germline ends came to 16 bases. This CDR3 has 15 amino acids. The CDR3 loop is CSATQDGASNQPQHF. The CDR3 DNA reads TGCAGTGCTACCCAGGACGGAGCTTCCAATCAGCCCCAGCATTTT.

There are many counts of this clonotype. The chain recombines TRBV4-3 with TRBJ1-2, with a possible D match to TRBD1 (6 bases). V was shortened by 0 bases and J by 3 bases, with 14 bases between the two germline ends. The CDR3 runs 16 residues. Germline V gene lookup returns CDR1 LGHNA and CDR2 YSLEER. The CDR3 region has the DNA TGCGCCAGCAGCCAAGAAGTAGGCAGGGGAGACTATGGCTACACCTTC. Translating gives CASSQEVGRGDYGYTF.

CDR3 amino acids: CASSPGTVGTEAFF. For the CDR3, the DNA is TGTGCCAGTAGCCCAGGGACAGTCGGCACTGAAGCTTTCTTT. The rearrangement links TRBV19 to TRBJ1-1, with TRBD1 matching 7 bases. CDR3 size: 14 residues. CDR1 is LNHDA, CDR2 SQIVND, per germline (reference sequence). With 6 bases clipped from V and 4 bases from J, the junction kept 8 bases outside the gene matches.

DNA for the CDR3: TGTGCCAGCGGGCCTATTACACAGAACACTGAAGCTTTCTTT. Its protein product is CASGPITQNTEAFF. The chain has TRBV7-9 and TRBJ1-1; D is uncertain. Trimming cost V 8 bases and J 1 base, with 14 bases left between them. Looked up from germline, CDR1 is SEHNR and CDR2 is FQNEAQ (reference sequence). The CDR3 extends over 14 amino acids.